These 21 T cell receptor beta chains originate from one sample sequenced in a study of regulatory T cells in long-lasting Graves disease (dated by TCRdb to the early 2020s). The time point label of this sample denotes: persistent/refractory GD, antithyroid drugs over 5 years with positive TRAb. For both TCR sequencing and RNA sequencing, RNA was extracted from PBMCs in TRIzol. Library preparation employed multiplex PCR. Sequencer: Illumina HiSeq 4000. TCR beta libraries were built with iRepertoire HTBI primers and Arm-PCR amplification of CDR3 regions. Clones were called with MiXCR by TCRdb after fastp trimmed the public reads at Q25, and only in-frame beta chains were retained. Each record represents a unique CDR3 protein, reported with the most common genes and DNA among its rows. This sample lists over 450,000 distinct CDR3 sequences; about 22% were detected once. About 7% of the sample lies in the top ten.

The specimen was peripheral blood mononuclear cells (PBMCs), collected when the disease was refractory, from a patient treated with antithyroid drugs. These receptors were collected from a female donor with Graves disease.

This clonotype was observed at least ten times. V is TRBV9 and J is TRBJ2-5; 10 bases agree with TRBD2. With V trimmed by 2 bases and J by 5 bases, 3 bases remained unmatched. CDR3 length: 14 amino acids. CDR1 and CDR2 from the germline V gene are SGDLS and YYNGEE. The CDR3 reads CASSVSGRAETQYF. The CDR3 DNA reads as TGTGCCAGCAGCGTGAGCGGGAGGGCCGAGACCCAGTACTTC.

The sample holds many counts of this clonotype. The chain recombines TRBV10-1 with TRBJ2-7; weak D call: TRBD2 (6 bases). CDR1 is WNHNN, CDR2 SYGVQD, per germline (reference sequence). This CDR3 is built from 13 residues. V dropped 5 bases and J dropped 5 bases, with 13 bases sitting between them. The CDR3 nucleotides read TGCGCCAGCAGTCCGGGGGTCGGGGACGAGCAGTACTTC. Protein sequence: CASSPGVGDEQYF.

The table lists this clonotype with many counts. The J gene is TRBJ1-5, the V gene TRBV12-3 or TRBV12-4; 7 bases agree with TRBD1. V trimming: 8 bases; J trimming: 3 bases; junction bases outside the gene matches: 10. CDR3 length: 15 residues. The CDR3 DNA reads as TGTGCCAGCGGGTCGGGCAGGGGGATCAATCAGCCCCAGCATTTT. Amino acid sequence: CASGSGRGINQPQHF.

Many counts were recorded for this clonotype. A junction end diverges from the germline sequence, so it may reflect a read error. J is TRBJ1-1 and V is TRBV5-1; 10 nucleotides agree with TRBD1. The CDR3 consists of 14 residues. Germline V gene lookup returns CDR1 SGHRS and CDR2 YFSETQ. The CDR3 DNA reads as TGTGCCAGCAGTTTCGGGACAGGGGACACTGAAGCTTTCTTT. Residues: CASSFGTGDTEAFF.

The rearrangement joins TRBV7-2 to TRBJ2-4; D is uncertain. The CDR3 covers 16 residues. V was pared by 3 bases and J by 0 bases, with 12 bases between. Germline lookup yields CDR1 SGHTA and CDR2 FQGNSA. CDR3 sequence: CASSLSATLAKNIQYF. The CDR3 nucleotides are TGTGCCAGCAGCTTGTCGGCCACCCTAGCCAAAAACATTCAGTACTTC.

This clonotype was observed a handful of times. The CDR3 DNA reads TGTGCCAGCAGCTTAGCGGTACTTAACACTGAAGCTTTCTTT. This encodes CASSLAVLNTEAFF. The chain is built from TRBV7-9 and TRBJ1-1; D not resolved. The CDR3 is made up of 14 amino acids. Trimming shortened V by 0 bases and J by 2 bases, and 7 bases separated the two germline ends. Germline V gene lookup returns CDR1 SEHNR and CDR2 FQNEAQ (reference sequence).

This clonotype was observed at least ten times. The chain is built from TRBV28 and TRBJ2-5; 12 bases line up with TRBD2. Per the germline V gene, CDR1 is MDHEN and CDR2 is SYDVKM. There are 16 residues in the CDR3. V lost 3 bases to trimming and J lost 5 bases; unmatched junction nucleotides: 7. The CDR3 loop reads CASSFGLAGMLETQYF. The CDR3 DNA sequence: TGTGCCAGCAGTTTTGGACTAGCGGGAATGTTGGAGACCCAGTACTTC. The full variable domain, rest sourced from reference TRBV28 and TRBJ2-5, is DVKVTQSSRYLVKRTGEKVFLECVQDMDHENMFWYRQDPGLGLRLIYFSYDVKMKEKGDIPEGYSVSREKKERFSLILESASTNQTSMYLCASSFGLAGMLETQYFGPGTRLLVL.

This clonotype has only a few counts. The chain joins TRBV3-1 to TRBJ2-3; unclear D gene. The CDR3 is 14 amino acids. The V gene lost 0 bases and the J gene lost 2 bases, with 6 bases spanning the gap. Germline lookup yields CDR1 LGHDT and CDR2 YNNKEL (reference sequence). This chain's CDR3 is CASSQDTYTDTQYF. CDR3 bases: TGTGCCAGCAGCCAAGATACGTACACAGATACGCAGTATTTT.

This clonotype was observed a handful of times. This rearrangement joins TRBV9 to TRBJ1-2, with D unclear. The CDR3 length is 12 residues. Looked up from germline, CDR1 is SGDLS and CDR2 is YYNGEE. With 0 bases removed from V and 6 bases from J, the gap between germline ends came to 6 bases. The CDR3 sequence: CASSVAVHGYTF. The CDR3 bases are TGTGCCAGCAGCGTAGCAGTACATGGCTACACCTTC.

The chain joins TRBV20-1 to TRBJ1-1; tentative D call: TRBD1 (5 bases). With 2 bases removed from V and 4 bases from J, the gap between germline ends came to 17 bases. The CDR3 covers 15 residues. The V gene's germline CDR1 is DFQATT and CDR2 SNEGSKA (reference sequence). CDR3 DNA sequence: TGCAGTGCTAGAACTACTGGGGCCTTTAGCACTGAAGCTTTCTTT. This translates into CSARTTGAFSTEAFF.

The gene calls are TRBV19 and TRBJ2-5; 13 nucleotides align to TRBD2. Losses at the gene ends were 3 bases for V and 1 base for J; bases not matched to a gene: 11. The germline V gene encodes CDR1 LNHDA and CDR2 SQIVND (reference sequence). The length of the CDR3 is 19 residues. CDR3 nucleotides: TGTGCCAGTAGTATTGCCGGGACTAGCGGGACCCTGATCCAAGAGACCCAGTACTTC. Translated: CASSIAGTSGTLIQETQYF.

This clonotype has a count of ten or more. The CDR3 sequence: CASSRDRGLGEAFF. The CDR3 bases are TGTGCCAGCAGCCGGGACAGGGGATTAGGTGAAGCTTTCTTT. V and J are TRBV28 and TRBJ1-1; 10 nucleotides align to TRBD1. The CDR3 spans 14 residues. Germline CDR1 and CDR2: MDHEN and SYDVKM. V gave up 6 bases and J gave up 7 bases; unmatched junction bases: 8. Full variable domain (outside the CDR3, taken from reference TRBV28 and TRBJ1-1): DVKVTQSSRYLVKRTGEKVFLECVQDMDHENMFWYRQDPGLGLRLIYFSYDVKMKEKGDIPEGYSVSREKKERFSLILESASTNQTSMYLCASSRDRGLGEAFFGQGTRLTVV.

In this sample, this clonotype turned up many times. The chain has TRBV7-3 and TRBJ1-1; D unclear. Germline loops: CDR1 SGHTA, CDR2 FQGTGA. V shed 5 bases and J shed 2 bases, with 9 bases lying between them. The length of the CDR3 is 13 residues. CDR3 protein: CASSLTSNTEAFF. CDR3 coding DNA: TGTGCCAGCAGCCTGACGTCTAACACTGAAGCTTTCTTT. The full variable domain, with the rest looked up from reference TRBV7-3 and TRBJ1-1, is GAGVSQTPSNKVTEKGKYVELRCDPISGHTALYWYRQSLGQGPEFLIYFQGTGAADDSGLPNDRFFAVRPEGSVSTLKIQRTERGDSAVYLCASSLTSNTEAFFGQGTRLTVV.

V gene TRBV5-1 combines with J gene TRBJ2-5; D may be TRBD2 (5 bases). V was shortened by 4 bases and J by 5 bases, with 15 bases between the two germline ends. Germline V gene lookup returns CDR1 SGHRS and CDR2 YFSETQ. This CDR3 has 14 amino acids. The chain's CDR3 is CASSIIPTGETQYF. The CDR3 coding sequence is TGCGCCAGCAGCATTATTCCCACGGGGGAGACCCAGTACTTC.

This clonotype was recorded at least ten times. The chain carries TRBV28 and TRBJ1-5; the D is unclear. Per germline, CDR1 MDHEN and CDR2 SYDVKM. Trimming cost V 6 bases and J 7 bases, with 13 bases left between them. The CDR3 runs to 13 residues. DNA of the CDR3: TGTGCCAGCAGCATGGTCGGGTACCAGCCCCAGCATTTT. It yields the protein CASSMVGYQPQHF.

V is TRBV7-2 and J is TRBJ2-5; weak D call: TRBD2 (5 bases). The germline V gene has CDR1 SGHTA and CDR2 FQGNSA. The CDR3 is 13 amino acids. The germline V and J ends were trimmed by 5 bases and 9 bases, with 16 bases remaining between them. In DNA, the CDR3 is TGTGCCAGCAGCAGGGCTTCGGTGGAGGCCCAGTACTTC. This gives the protein CASSRASVEAQYF.

This rearrangement joins TRBV9 to TRBJ2-7; 11 bases agree with TRBD2. The J segment lost 1 base and the V segment lost 2 bases, leaving 2 bases of the junction unmatched. Germline-derived CDR1 and CDR2 are SGDLS and YYNGEE. There are 15 residues in the CDR3. Here the CDR3 DNA reads TGTGCCAGCAGCGTCGGGACTAGCGGATCCTACGAGCAGTACTTC. It codes for CASSVGTSGSYEQYF.

This clonotype was recorded a few times. V and J are TRBV20-1 and TRBJ1-2; 8 bases are a match to TRBD1. J gave up 5 bases and V 6 bases, and 14 bases lay outside the gene matches. CDR3 size: 15 residues. The germline CDR1 and CDR2 sequences are DFQATT and SNEGSKA (reference sequence). CDR3 sequence: CSAPLVGQGLYGYTF. The CDR3 DNA sequence: TGCAGTGCCCCTCTCGTCGGACAGGGCTTATATGGCTACACCTTC.

This clonotype was observed at least ten times. The chain joins TRBV27 to TRBJ1-5; D uncertain. The CDR3 is 14 amino acids. V shed 6 bases and J shed 1 base, with 10 bases lying between them. Per germline, CDR1 MNHEY and CDR2 SMNVEV (reference sequence). Here the CDR3 DNA reads TGTGCCAGCAGCTCACAAGACAGCAATCAGCCCCAGCATTTT. Its translation: CASSSQDSNQPQHF.

The chain combines TRBV19 with TRBJ1-2, with TRBD1 matching over 7 bases. CDR3 size: 17 residues. Looked up from germline, CDR1 is LNHDA and CDR2 is SQIVND (reference sequence). V lost 1 base, J lost 3 bases, and 11 bases stayed unmatched. DNA for the CDR3: TGTGCCAGTAGTATAGCAAAGGGGGCGAAGAACGACTATGGCTACACCTTC. Its translation is CASSIAKGAKNDYGYTF. The variable domain in full, completed from reference TRBV19 and TRBJ1-2, reads DGGITQSPKYLFRKEGQNVTLSCEQNLNHDAMYWYRQDPGQGLRLIYYSQIVNDFQKGDIAEGYSVSREKKESFPLTVTSAQKNPTAFYLCASSIAKGAKNDYGYTFGSGTRLTVV.

This clonotype was found a few times. V is TRBV7-9 and J is TRBJ1-1; D gene ambiguous. The CDR3 has 12 amino acids. Trimming shortened V by 5 bases and J by 4 bases, and 8 bases separated the two germline ends. Germline assignment: CDR1 SEHNR and CDR2 FQNEAQ (reference sequence). CDR3 protein: CASSHRSTEAFF. In DNA, the CDR3 is TGTGCCAGCAGCCACCGATCCACTGAAGCTTTCTTT.